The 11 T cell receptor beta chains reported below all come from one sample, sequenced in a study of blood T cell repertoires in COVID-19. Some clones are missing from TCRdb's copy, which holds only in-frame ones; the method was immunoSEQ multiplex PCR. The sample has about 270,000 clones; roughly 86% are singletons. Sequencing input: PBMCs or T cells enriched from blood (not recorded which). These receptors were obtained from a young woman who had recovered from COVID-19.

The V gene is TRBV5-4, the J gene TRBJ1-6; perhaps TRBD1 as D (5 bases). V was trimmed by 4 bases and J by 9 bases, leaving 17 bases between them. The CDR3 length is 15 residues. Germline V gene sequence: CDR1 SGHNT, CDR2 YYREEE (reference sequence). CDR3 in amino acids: CASSGKTGAGSPLHF. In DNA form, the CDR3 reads TGTGCCAGCAGCGGCAAAACAGGTGCCGGTTCACCCCTCCACTTT.

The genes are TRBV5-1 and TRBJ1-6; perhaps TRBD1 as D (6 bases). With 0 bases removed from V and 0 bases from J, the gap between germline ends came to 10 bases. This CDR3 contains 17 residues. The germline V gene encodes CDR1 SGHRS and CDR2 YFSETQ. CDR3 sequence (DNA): TGCGCCAGCAGCTTGGCCGGACAGAGCTCCTATAATTCACCCCTCCACTTT. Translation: CASSLAGQSSYNSPLHF.

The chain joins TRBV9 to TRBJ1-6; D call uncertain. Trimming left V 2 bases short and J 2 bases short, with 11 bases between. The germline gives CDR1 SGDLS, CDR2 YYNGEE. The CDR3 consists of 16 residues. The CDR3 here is CASSVSAVAYNSPLHF. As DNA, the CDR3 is TGTGCCAGCAGCGTTAGCGCGGTGGCCTATAATTCACCCCTCCACTTT.

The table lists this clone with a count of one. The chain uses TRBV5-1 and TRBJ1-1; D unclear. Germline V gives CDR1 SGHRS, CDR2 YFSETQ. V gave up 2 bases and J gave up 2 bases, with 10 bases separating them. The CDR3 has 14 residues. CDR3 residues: CASSFAGINTEAFF. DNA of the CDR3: TGCGCCAGCAGCTTTGCGGGGATAAACACTGAAGCTTTCTTT.

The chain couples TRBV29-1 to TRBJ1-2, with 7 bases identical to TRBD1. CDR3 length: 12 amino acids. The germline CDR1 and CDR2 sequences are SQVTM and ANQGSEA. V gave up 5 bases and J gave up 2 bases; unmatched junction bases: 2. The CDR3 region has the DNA TGCAGCGTTACGACAGGGAACTATGGCTACACCTTC. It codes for CSVTTGNYGYTF.

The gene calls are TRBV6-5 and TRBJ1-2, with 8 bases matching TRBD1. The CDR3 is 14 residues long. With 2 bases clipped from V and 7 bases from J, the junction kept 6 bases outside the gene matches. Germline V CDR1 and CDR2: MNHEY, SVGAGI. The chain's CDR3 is CASSYGTGLAGYTF. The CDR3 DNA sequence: TGTGCCAGCAGTTACGGGACAGGCCTCGCTGGCTACACCTTC.

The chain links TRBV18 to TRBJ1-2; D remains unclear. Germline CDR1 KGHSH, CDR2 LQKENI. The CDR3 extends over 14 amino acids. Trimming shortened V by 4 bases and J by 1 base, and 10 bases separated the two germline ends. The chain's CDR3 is CASSRGEINYGYTF. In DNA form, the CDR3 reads TGTGCCAGCTCACGAGGAGAGATTAACTATGGCTACACCTTC.

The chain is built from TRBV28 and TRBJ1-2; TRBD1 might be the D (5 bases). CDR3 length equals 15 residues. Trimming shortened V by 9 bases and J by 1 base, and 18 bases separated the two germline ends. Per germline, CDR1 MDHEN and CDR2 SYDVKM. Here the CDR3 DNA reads TGTGCCAGTGAAAGTGGGGACTGGGTTAACTATGGCTACACCTTC. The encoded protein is CASESGDWVNYGYTF.

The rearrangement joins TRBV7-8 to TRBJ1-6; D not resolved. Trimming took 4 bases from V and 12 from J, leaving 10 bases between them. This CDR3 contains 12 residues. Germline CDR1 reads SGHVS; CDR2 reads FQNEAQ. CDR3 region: CASSSRRVPLHF. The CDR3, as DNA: TGTGCCAGCAGCTCCCGGCGGGTACCCCTCCACTTT. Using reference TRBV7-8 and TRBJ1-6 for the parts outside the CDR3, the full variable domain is GAGVSQSPRYKVAKRGQDVALRCDPISGHVSLFWYQQALGQGPEFLTYFQNEAQLDKSGLPSDRFFAERPEGSVSTLKIQRTQQEDSAVYLCASSSRRVPLHFGNGTRLTVT.

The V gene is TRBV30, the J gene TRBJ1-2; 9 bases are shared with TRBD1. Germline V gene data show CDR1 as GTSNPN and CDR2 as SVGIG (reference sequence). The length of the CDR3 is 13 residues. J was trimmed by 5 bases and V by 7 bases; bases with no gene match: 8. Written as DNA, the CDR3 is TGTGCCTCGACAGGGGGAAAGGGATATGGCTACACCTTC. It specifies CASTGGKGYGYTF.

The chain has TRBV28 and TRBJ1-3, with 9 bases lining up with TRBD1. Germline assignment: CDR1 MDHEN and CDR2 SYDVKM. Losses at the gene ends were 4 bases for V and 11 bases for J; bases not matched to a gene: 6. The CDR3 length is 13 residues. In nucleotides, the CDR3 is TGTGCCAGCAGTTCGACAGGGGGAATATCCATATATTTT. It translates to CASSSTGGISIYF.